This record covers a single T cell receptor (beta chain). The antigen is undetermined. Sample-barcoded 5' priming and a J-beta primer mix drove a second PCR of about 6 to 12 cycles. Tags on each cDNA molecule came from a template-switch adaptor with 12 random nucleotides. TCRdb fed the 5' RACE reads into MiXCR, producing one record per CDR3 protein. The table includes some 1,800,000 distinct CDR3 sequences, 35% to 50% detected once. The data were taken from a study of blood T cells in healthy people across ages. Study-wide results and limits: Without sorted subsets, naive and antigen-experienced compartments could not be conclusively compared. It was not known whether donors were CMV positive (a possible confounder of expanded clonotype changes).

CDR3 length: 14 amino acids. The germline CDR1 and CDR2 sequences are SNHLY and FYNNEI. V dropped 10 bases and J dropped 3; count of bases not matched to a gene: 6. Isolation per sample recovered at least 6.5 million PBMCs. V usage is TRBV2 and J usage is TRBJ2-1, with 10 positions matching TRBD2. The sequence came from a human donor in good health. The sequenced sample was blood. CDR3 protein: CATGGLANYNEQFF. As DNA, the CDR3 is TGTGCCACGGGGGGACTAGCGAACTACAATGAGCAGTTCTTC.